A single sample gave rise to the 20 T cell receptor beta chains below, sequenced in a study of blood T cell repertoires in COVID-19 (dated by TCRdb to 2018 to 2020). Receptor libraries were prepared by the immunoSEQ multiplex PCR assay. TCRdb stores this immuneACCESS table with in-frame sequences only. Part of the clones is absent; in the studies checked, under half of the shortfall reflects unresolved V genes, and no reason is known for the rest. For this sample there are around 100,000 clones; 65% to 90% appear just once. The top ten clones comprise over 1.5% of the sample. The sample taken for sequencing was peripheral blood. The receptor source for this set is an older man with acute or convalescent COVID-19.

The V and J genes are TRBV7-2 and TRBJ1-2; 7 nucleotides agree with TRBD1. The CDR3 sequence is 15 residues long. In germline, CDR1 is SGHTA, CDR2 FQGNSA. The V and J ends lost 5 bases and 0 bases, in that order; junction bases with no gene match: 6. CDR3: CASSPRQGSNYGYTF. The CDR3 DNA reads TGTGCCAGCAGCCCCCGACAGGGATCTAACTATGGCTACACCTTC.

In its sample, this clone was seen once. J is TRBJ2-7 and V is TRBV2; no definite D call. V was clipped by 7 bases and J by 4 bases, with 8 bases between them. The V gene's germline CDR1 is SNHLY and CDR2 FYNNEI. The CDR3 is 11 residues long. This CDR3 reads CASMTRYEQYF. The CDR3 region has the DNA TGTGCCAGCATGACTCGTTACGAGCAGTACTTC.

The chain recombines TRBV21-1 with TRBJ2-7; TRBD1, the table's D call, lacks a check against the DNA. TRBV21-1 is marked as a pseudogene. The length of the CDR3 is 13 residues. CDR3 sequence reads: CASSKGEILEQYF. CDR3 bases: TGTGCCAGCAGCAAGGGCGAAATACTCGAGCAGTACTTC.

V gene TRBV6-5 combines with J gene TRBJ1-6, with no clear D. Germline CDR1 is MNHEY and CDR2 is SVGAGI. V was trimmed by 7 bases and J by 8 bases, leaving 12 bases between them. The CDR3 spans 13 residues. The CDR3 DNA reads TGTGCCAGCAAAAACGGAGCCTATTCACCCCTCCACTTT. Its translation is CASKNGAYSPLHF.

The rearrangement links TRBV18 to TRBJ2-3, with D perhaps TRBD1 (7 bases). Trimming removed 6 bases from V and 4 bases from J, with 23 bases in between. Per the germline V gene, CDR1 is KGHSH and CDR2 is LQKENI. The length of the CDR3 is 17 residues. CDR3 loop: CASSPSSGGGKSDTQYF. CDR3 coding DNA: TGTGCCAGCTCGCCTTCCTCAGGGGGAGGAAAATCAGATACGCAGTATTTT.

This clone came up once. The chain employs TRBV7-9 and TRBJ1-3; 7 bases line up with TRBD1. J was trimmed by 2 bases and V by 4 bases; bases with no gene match: 5. The CDR3 is made up of 15 amino acids. Looked up from germline, CDR1 is SEHNR and CDR2 is FQNEAQ (reference sequence). This chain's CDR3 is CASSYDRVAGNTIYF. CDR3 nucleotides: TGTGCCAGCAGCTACGACAGGGTAGCTGGAAACACCATATATTTT.

The chain combines TRBV19 with TRBJ2-1; 10 bases line up with TRBD1. V lost 8 bases and J lost 6; bases outside the gene matches: 7. Germline V gives CDR1 LNHDA, CDR2 SQIVND (reference sequence). This CDR3 spans 14 amino acids. The CDR3 sequence is CASGPGQGLNEQFF. CDR3 in DNA: TGTGCCAGTGGCCCGGGACAGGGGCTCAATGAGCAGTTCTTC.

V gene TRBV6-5 combines with J gene TRBJ2-2; 7 bases line up with TRBD2. CDR1 and CDR2 from the germline V gene are MNHEY and SVGAGI. After removal of 0 bases from V and 6 bases from J, the junction contained 7 bases not matched to a gene. This CDR3 comprises 16 residues. This chain's CDR3 is CASSYSGLDWPGELFF. The DNA of the CDR3 is TGTGCCAGCAGTTACTCCGGACTAGATTGGCCCGGGGAGCTGTTTTTT.

This rearrangement joins TRBV6-5 to TRBJ2-7; TRBD1 matches at 9 bases. This CDR3 has 14 residues. The V segment lost 6 bases and the J segment 7 bases; nucleotides outside the gene matches: 10. Germline lookup yields CDR1 MNHEY and CDR2 SVGAGI. The DNA of the CDR3 is TGTGCCAGCAGCTCCGGGACAGGGTTTTCGGAGCAGTACTTC. The encoded protein is CASSSGTGFSEQYF.

The table lists this clone with a count of one. This chain joins TRBV25-1 and TRBJ1-5, with D perhaps TRBD1 (6 bases). Looked up from germline, CDR1 is MGHDK and CDR2 is SYGVNS. The CDR3 spans 15 residues. Trimming pared 3 bases from V and 2 bases from J, leaving 11 bases between. In DNA, the CDR3 is TGTGCCAGCAGTGAGGCGGGGGCAGGCAATCAGCCCCAGCATTTT. Translated, it gives CASSEAGAGNQPQHF.

The chain joins TRBV2 to TRBJ2-2, with 8 bases matching TRBD2. CDR1 is SNHLY and CDR2 is FYNNEI in the germline V gene. This CDR3 is 13 amino acids long. V gave up 5 bases and J gave up 7 bases; unmatched junction bases: 3. The CDR3 reads CASSTSGGGELFF. Written as DNA, the CDR3 is TGTGCCAGCAGTACTAGCGGAGGCGGGGAGCTGTTTTTT.

The CDR3 DNA sequence: TGCAGCGTTGTAGAACTAGCGATCAATGAGCAGTTCTTC. It specifies CSVVELAINEQFF. The chain joins TRBV29-1 to TRBJ2-1, with 7 bases fitting TRBD2. CDR1 is SQVTM, CDR2 ANQGSEA, per germline. Trimming took 4 bases from V and 6 from J; bases not matched to a gene: 6. This CDR3 spans 13 amino acids.

The chain has TRBV5-5 and TRBJ2-5; 10 positions agree with TRBD2. The germline CDR1 and CDR2 sequences are SGHKS and YYEKEE (reference sequence). The V gene end was trimmed by 4 bases and the J gene end by 2 bases; junction bases not matched to a gene: 8. The CDR3 totals 16 residues. The CDR3 sequence is CASSRTSGREQETQYF. The CDR3 DNA follows: TGTGCCAGCAGCAGGACTAGCGGAAGGGAACAAGAGACCCAGTACTTC.

V usage is TRBV6-5 and J usage is TRBJ1-4, with a tentative D call TRBD1 (5 bases). This CDR3 contains 14 residues. V was shortened by 7 bases and J by 8 bases, with 17 bases between the two germline ends. Germline V CDR1 and CDR2: MNHEY, SVGAGI. Written as DNA, the CDR3 is TGTGCCAGCATGGGGCAACGCGATACGGAAAAACTGTTTTTT. Its protein is CASMGQRDTEKLFF.

The rearrangement links TRBV7-2 to TRBJ2-7; 12 bases fit TRBD2. V dropped 1 base and J dropped 5; count of bases not matched to a gene: 3. The CDR3 runs to 15 residues. The V gene's germline CDR1 is SGHTA and CDR2 FQGNSA. The chain's CDR3 is CASSLGLAGVHEQYF. The CDR3 DNA is TGTGCCAGCAGCTTAGGACTAGCGGGAGTGCACGAGCAGTACTTC.

J is TRBJ1-1 and V is TRBV28, with 7 bases matching TRBD1. Looked up from germline, CDR1 is MDHEN and CDR2 is SYDVKM. With V trimmed by 6 bases and J by 11 bases, 12 bases remained unmatched. The CDR3 consists of 13 residues. As DNA, the CDR3 is TGTGCCAGCAGCCCCCCGACAGGGCAAGTGGCTTTCTTT. It encodes CASSPPTGQVAFF.

The chain uses TRBV11-2 and TRBJ1-2, with D possibly being TRBD1 (6 bases). Trimming removed 4 bases at V and 2 bases at J, with 8 bases between. The CDR3 extends over 13 amino acids. CDR1 and CDR2 from the germline V gene are SGHAT and FQNNGV. Written as DNA, the CDR3 is TGTGCCAGCAGCTCCACAGGGAACTATGGCTACACCTTC. Translation: CASSSTGNYGYTF.

The chain couples TRBV7-2 to TRBJ2-7; maybe TRBD2 (6 bases). Germline CDR1 and CDR2: SGHTA and FQGNSA. The CDR3 loop spans 15 amino acids. V was pared by 1 base and J by 1 base, with 11 bases between. The CDR3 nucleotides are TGTGCCAGCAGCTTAGGGGGTAGCGGTTCCTACGAGCAGTACTTC. Translated, it gives CASSLGGSGSYEQYF.

This clone was observed once. The chain carries TRBV3-1 (or the pseudogene TRBV3-2) and TRBJ2-7; the match to TRBD2 covers 12 bases. CDR3 length equals 15 residues. J gave up 6 bases and V 4 bases, and 7 bases lay outside the gene matches. The germline V gene has CDR1 LGHDT and CDR2 YNNKEL (reference sequence). The CDR3 DNA reads TGTGCCAGCAGCCTCGGGGGGACTAGCGGGTCCGAGCAGTACTTC. Protein: CASSLGGTSGSEQYF.

The chain joins TRBV25-1 to TRBJ2-1; 7 nucleotides line up with TRBD1. The length of the CDR3 is 16 residues. V lost 1 base, J lost 6 bases, and 9 bases stayed unmatched. CDR1 is MGHDK and CDR2 is SYGVNS in the germline V gene. CDR3 sequence reads: CASSELRQGRGNEQFF. Here the CDR3 DNA reads TGTGCCAGCAGTGAATTAAGACAGGGCCGAGGCAATGAGCAGTTCTTC.